This passage covers 7 T cell receptor beta chains from one sample sequenced in a study of T cells in Graves' hyperthyroidism and ophthalmopathy. Amplified regions were TCR beta CDR3 sequences from RNA transcripts. The HTBI primer set drove a first-round RT-PCR of the TCR CDR3. MiXCR, applied by TCRdb to the multiplex PCR reads, yields one record per CDR3 protein. This table has 600,000 or so distinct CDR3 sequences, around 15% appearing once. The sequencing input was blood. The origin of the receptors is a woman aged 50 to 60 with Graves' ophthalmopathy.

This clonotype was observed many times. The genes are TRBV28 and TRBJ1-1, with D unclear. There are 11 residues in the CDR3. Germline values: CDR1 MDHEN, CDR2 SYDVKM. Deletions cut 6 bases from V and 12 bases from J, with 14 bases between. Here the CDR3 DNA reads TGTGCCAGCAGCCACGCCCGGCGAACTTTCTTT. Translation: CASSHARRTFF.

This clonotype occurred a few times. V gene TRBV11-1 combines with J gene TRBJ1-1, with 7 bases fitting TRBD1. Germline CDR1 SGHAT, CDR2 FQDESV (reference sequence). The length of the CDR3 is 17 residues. V trimming: 5 bases; J trimming: 1 base; junction bases outside the gene matches: 13. The CDR3 region has the DNA TGTGCCAGCAGCCACCCCTTAATGGGACAGACGAACACTGAAGCTTTCTTT. This encodes CASSHPLMGQTNTEAFF.

This clonotype was observed many times. The chain combines TRBV12-3 or TRBV12-4 with TRBJ1-1, with D hard to call. The CDR3 has 18 amino acids. Trimming shortened V by 3 bases and J by 0 bases, and 20 bases separated the two germline ends. The DNA for the CDR3 is TGTGCCAGCAGTTTCGCGCATGGGCCAGGACTATTGAACACTGAAGCTTTCTTT. This encodes CASSFAHGPGLLNTEAFF.

This rearrangement joins TRBV12-5 to TRBJ2-2; D is uncertain. CDR1 is LGHNT and CDR2 is FRNRAP in the germline V gene. The germline V and J ends were trimmed by 6 bases and 6 bases, with 8 bases remaining between them. The CDR3 loop spans 12 amino acids. The CDR3 DNA reads TGTGCTAGTGGCACTATGGCCGGGGAGCTGTTTTTT. Its translation is CASGTMAGELFF. Full variable domain (outside the CDR3, taken from reference TRBV12-5 and TRBJ2-2): DARVTQTPRHKVTEMGQEVTMRCQPILGHNTVFWYRQTMMQGLELLAYFRNRAPLDDSGMPKDRFSAEMPDATLATLKIQPSEPRDSAVYFCASGTMAGELFFGEGSRLTVL.

At least ten counts were recorded for this clonotype. This rearrangement joins TRBV18 to TRBJ2-7; D is uncertain. The CDR3 loop spans 14 amino acids. Per germline, CDR1 KGHSH and CDR2 LQKENI. The V and J ends lost 0 bases and 5 bases respectively, with 11 bases between them. In nucleotides, the CDR3 is TGTGCCAGCTCACCACCGAATTTGGTCGACGAGCAGTACTTC. Its translation: CASSPPNLVDEQYF.

This clonotype was detected a few times. Here the CDR3 DNA reads TGTGCCACCAGTGATTTTGATCAGAACACCGGGGAGCTGTTTTTT. This encodes CATSDFDQNTGELFF. The chain is built from TRBV24-1 and TRBJ2-2; no reliable D call. The CDR3 runs to 15 residues. V lost 1 base to trimming and J lost 1 base, with 6 bases between them. Per the germline V gene, CDR1 is KGHDR and CDR2 is SFDVKD.

This clonotype was detected ten times or more. This rearrangement joins TRBV27 to TRBJ1-6; D remains ambiguous. V was clipped by 2 bases and J by 2 bases, with 13 bases between them. Germline V gives CDR1 MNHEY, CDR2 SMNVEV (reference sequence). CDR3 length: 17 amino acids. The CDR3 DNA follows: TGTGCCAGCAGTTTAAGTCTGCGCTTAGCCTATAATTCACCCCTCCACTTT. Its protein is CASSLSLRLAYNSPLHF.